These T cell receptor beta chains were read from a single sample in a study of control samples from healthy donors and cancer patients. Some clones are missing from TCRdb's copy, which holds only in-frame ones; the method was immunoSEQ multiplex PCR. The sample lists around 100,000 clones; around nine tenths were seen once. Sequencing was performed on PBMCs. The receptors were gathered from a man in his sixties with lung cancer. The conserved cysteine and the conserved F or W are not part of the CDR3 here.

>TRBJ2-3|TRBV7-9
ASSSLLTPGTDTQY
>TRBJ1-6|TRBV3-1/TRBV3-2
ASSQDQTNGDSPLH
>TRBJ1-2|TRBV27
ASSLTGQLYGYT
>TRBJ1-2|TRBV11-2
ASSFRNSSYGYT
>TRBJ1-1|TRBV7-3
ASSLSGVTEAF
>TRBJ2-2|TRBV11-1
ASSQGRALTGELF
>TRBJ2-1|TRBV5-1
ASSLTRNEQF
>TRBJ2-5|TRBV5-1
ASSSAPLRGLGETQY
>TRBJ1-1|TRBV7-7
ASSTTWDTEAF
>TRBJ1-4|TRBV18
ASSPRSGQGALNEKLF
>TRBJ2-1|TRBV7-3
ASSLTPLAYNEQF